This T cell receptor beta chain derives from a study of blood T cells in healthy people across ages. V lost 6 bases and J 4 bases, leaving 16 bases between the germline ends. The CDR3 spans 15 residues. As concerns this clonotype: Its antigen is not known.

Findings of the study overall: Roughly linear declines in TCR beta diversity per million T cells occurred with age.

Through a sample-barcoded 5' primer and a J-beta primer mix, a second PCR was run for 7 to 11 cycles. Each cDNA molecule carried a tag from a template-switch adaptor that contained 12 random nucleotides. Sequencing recovered at least 2.5 million CDR3-containing paired-end reads from each sample. MiXCR was run by TCRdb on the 5' RACE reads, yielding one entry per CDR3 protein. The repertoire holds 1,800,000 or so distinct CDR3 sequences, about 39% seen once, with under 30% in the top ten. The genes are TRBV12-3 or TRBV12-4 and TRBJ2-1, with D possibly TRBD2 on 6 matching bases. What was sequenced was blood. The receptor comes from a human donor in good health. CDR3 DNA sequence: TGTGCCAGCAGCCCCTCCGGGACTCTGTACAATGAGCAGTTCTTC. Translating it yields CASSPSGTLYNEQFF.